These T cell receptor beta chains were read from a single sample in a study of vaccination and CD4 T cells after COVID-19. In TCRdb, the PCR reads were re-called with MiXCR into one record per CDR3 protein. The sample has about 8,100 distinct CDR3 sequences, roughly three fifths seen once; the top ten hold about 20%. Antigen specificity for these receptors is unknown. The source material was CD4+ T cells from blood, cultured in vitro. The receptors were sampled from a human donor who had recovered from COVID-19. Both conserved end residues are trimmed from each CDR3. D genes are given only for firm matches.

>TRBJ2-2|TRBV20-1|TRBD2
SAKTGTSPAGELF
>TRBJ1-1|TRBV6-5|-
ASSYGLGTEAF
>TRBJ1-2|TRBV20-1|TRBD1
SASWDSSYGYT
>TRBJ1-2|TRBV5-3|-
ASSLDSGYT
>TRBJ2-3|TRBV7-6|TRBD2
ASSLASGDPTDTQY
>TRBJ2-5|TRBV11-3|-
ASSRVEETQY
>TRBJ2-2|TRBV20-1|TRBD1
SAMGQKNTGELF
>TRBJ1-6|TRBV6-1|-
ASSEVIGGSYNSPLH
>TRBJ2-5|TRBV11-3|TRBD2
ASSLEGGGQETQY
>TRBJ2-1|TRBV25-1|-
ASTEAGGPYNEQF
>TRBJ2-1|TRBV27|-
ASSLSADSYNEQF
>TRBJ2-7|TRBV7-9|TRBD1
ASSLGGNRGPNEQY
>TRBJ2-1|TRBV6-1|TRBD1
ASKILPGQGAFEQF
>TRBJ1-4|TRBV29-1|-
SVETDSEKLF
>TRBJ1-2|TRBV19|-
ASSRRDALNGYT
>TRBJ1-1|TRBV7-2|-
ASSLSGRGTEAF
>TRBJ2-1|TRBV6-2/TRBV6-3|TRBD2
ASSFGRYNEQF
>TRBJ2-2|TRBV10-3|-
AISEISGDTGELF
>TRBJ1-2|TRBV28|-
ASSLGTSWRGYT
>TRBJ2-1|TRBV2|TRBD2
ASSEIPSGEFNEQF
>TRBJ2-7|TRBV7-2|-
ASSFRQAIPTYEQY
>TRBJ2-7|TRBV11-2|TRBD2
ASTETSGGTYEQY
>TRBJ1-1|TRBV4-2|TRBD1
ASSQDVTGGMNTEAF
>TRBJ2-3|TRBV20-1|-
SARVRLALSTDTQY
>TRBJ2-7|TRBV27|TRBD2
ASSTSGRSYEQY
>TRBJ2-1|TRBV6-5|TRBD2
ASSYSGGPGYNEQF
>TRBJ2-3|TRBV6-5|TRBD2
ASSYWAGGRNTDTQY
>TRBJ1-2|TRBV23-1|TRBD1
ASSPKRQGRGYT
>TRBJ1-5|TRBV7-2|-
ASSLESLGNQPQH